Presented here are 22 T cell receptor beta chains from one specimen sequenced in a study of T cell clonality in common variable immunodeficiency. Assay used: immunoSEQ multiplex PCR; TCRdb lists only in-frame clones, some missing. The data show some 50,000 clones, with none appearing a single time. The sequenced material came from peripheral blood mononuclear cells. Receptors originate from a person between 18 and 75 years old in good health.

This clone was found many times. The CDR3 is cut off 3 residues early in the read; its end comes from the germline J gene. The V gene is TRBV18, the J gene TRBJ1-2; 11 bases match TRBD1. The CDR3 sequence is 17 residues long. Per the germline V gene, CDR1 is KGHSH and CDR2 is LQKENI. The CDR3 loop reads CASSPPVRDRGDSGYTF. The CDR3 DNA, read in part, is TGTGCCAGCTCACCCCCCGTCCGGGACAGGGGGGATAGCGGC. Combining the CDR3 with reference TRBV18 and TRBJ1-2 gives the whole variable domain NAGVMQNPRHLVRRRGQEARLRCSPMKGHSHVYWYRQLPEEGLKFMVYLQKENIIDESGMPKERFSAEFPKEGPSILRIQQVVRGDSAAYFCASSPPVRDRGDSGYTFGSGTRLTVV.

CDR3 bases read: TGTGCCAGCAGCTTAGACACGAACACTGAA. Its translation is CASSLDTNTE. The full CDR3 reads CASSLDTNTEAFF. The chain combines TRBV7-9 with TRBJ1-1; D call uncertain. The CDR3 end lies 3 residues beyond the end of the read and is filled in from the germline J gene. The CDR3 length is 13 residues. V lost 1 base, J lost 1 base, and 4 bases lay in between. Per germline, CDR1 SEHNR and CDR2 FQNEAQ (reference sequence).

This clone was seen a few times. The read is 3 residues too short to cover the CDR3 end, so that end is filled in from the germline J gene. The rearrangement uses TRBV30 and TRBJ1-6, with TRBD1 matching 7 bases. The CDR3 runs to 18 residues. With V trimmed by 2 bases and J by 0 bases, 10 bases remained unmatched. Germline V CDR1 and CDR2: GTSNPN, SVGIG (reference sequence). This CDR3 is CAWSQPSPGGSYNSPLHF. The CDR3 bases that were read are TGTGCCTGGAGTCAACCATCTCCAGGGGGCTCCTATAATTCACCC.

By share of the sample, this clone is medium-sized (0.01 to 0.1%). Read coverage stops 3 residues before the CDR3 terminus; the germline J gene supplies the remainder. The chain uses TRBV5-6 and TRBJ1-2; 9 nucleotides match TRBD1. V trimming: 5 bases; J trimming: 4 bases; junction bases outside the gene matches: 6. The CDR3 spans 14 residues. Germline V CDR1 and CDR2: SGHDT, YYEEEE. This CDR3 reads CASRYTGGGYGYTF. The sequenced CDR3 bases are TGTGCCAGCAGATATACAGGGGGCGGCTATGGC. Full variable domain (rest looked up from reference TRBV5-6 and TRBJ1-2): DAGVTQSPTHLIKTRGQQVTLRCSPKSGHDTVSWYQQALGQGPQFIFQYYEEEERQRGNFPDRFSGHQFPNYSSELNVNALLLGDSALYLCASRYTGGGYGYTFGSGTRLTVV.

A remark on this clone: Coverage ceases 3 residues before the CDR3 finishes, and the germline J gene fills in the end. The gene calls are TRBV5-1 and TRBJ1-3; no clear D gene. Between the trimmed V and J ends, which lost 2 bases and 0 bases, there was a span of 9 bases. The CDR3 totals 15 residues. The germline CDR1 and CDR2 sequences are SGHRS and YFSETQ. The CDR3 region is CASSLYSNSGNTIYF. CDR3 DNA, as far as it was read: TGCGCCAGCAGCTTATACTCCAACTCTGGAAACACC.

In its sample, this clone was seen many times. The read finishes 3 residues shy of the CDR3 end, and the germline J gene is used to complete it. Other DNA sequences from this sample encode an identical CDR3 as well. The gene calls are TRBV7-2 and TRBJ1-1; D gene unclear. The germline V gene has CDR1 SGHTA and CDR2 FQGNSA. The V end was cut by 5 bases, the J end by 0 bases, with 4 bases between. The CDR3 sequence is 12 residues long. The covered CDR3 bases are TGTGCCAGCAGCCTCTTGAACACTGAA. As protein: CASSLLNTE. The full CDR3 sequence reads CASSLLNTEAFF.

The sample holds many counts of this clone. The CDR3 protein is CASTTPVGTGLYEQYF. The sequenced CDR3 bases are TGTGCCAGCACCACCCCCGTTGGGACAGGGTTATACGAG. V gene TRBV6-2 or TRBV6-3 combines with J gene TRBJ2-7, with 9 bases identical to TRBD1. The CDR3 is cut off 3 residues early in the read; its end comes from the germline J gene. Germline V lookup: CDR1 MNHEY, CDR2 SVGEGT. V shed 7 bases and J 4 bases; nucleotides not matched to a gene: 14. This CDR3 comprises 16 residues.

This clone was recorded at least ten times. The CDR3 end lies 3 residues beyond the end of the read and is filled in from the germline J gene. The chain combines TRBV7-2 with TRBJ1-6; D uncertain. V shed 1 base and J shed 12 bases, with 10 bases lying between them. Germline loops: CDR1 SGHTA, CDR2 FQGNSA. CDR3 length: 13 amino acids. The sequenced part of the CDR3 DNA is TGTGCCAGCAGCTTAGATCCGGGTCTACCC. Residues: CASSLDPGLP. The entire CDR3 protein reads CASSLDPGLPLHF.

This clone was seen at least ten times. Coverage ceases 3 residues before the CDR3 finishes, and the germline J gene fills in the end. The rearrangement uses TRBV5-1 and TRBJ1-2; 11 bases fit TRBD1. Germline assignment: CDR1 SGHRS and CDR2 YFSETQ. The CDR3 runs to 15 residues. The CDR3 reads CASSLDGQGAGGYTF. The covered CDR3 bases are TGCGCCAGCAGCTTGGATGGACAGGGGGCAGGAGGC. Filled out from reference TRBV5-1 and TRBJ1-2, the complete variable domain reads KAGVTQTPRYLIKTRGQQVTLSCSPISGHRSVSWYQQTPGQGLQFLFEYFSETQRNKGNFPGRFSGRQFSNSRSEMNVSTLELGDSALYLCASSLDGQGAGGYTFGSGTRLTVV.

This clone was counted many times. Read coverage stops 3 residues before the CDR3 terminus; the germline J gene supplies the remainder. The gene calls are TRBV7-8 and TRBJ1-4; 7 nucleotides match TRBD1. The CDR3 covers 14 residues. Germline assignment: CDR1 SGHVS and CDR2 FQNEAQ. V dropped 5 bases and J dropped 8; count of bases not matched to a gene: 8. The CDR3 loop reads CASSLWTGSEKLFF. CDR3 DNA, as far as it was read: TGTGCCAGCAGCCTATGGACAGGAAGCGAAAAA.

This clone has ten or more counts. The CDR3 extends 3 residues past the end of the read, so its final part is completed from the germline J gene. The V call is TRBV20-1, the J call TRBJ2-7, with D perhaps matching TRBD2 (6 bases). Trimming removed 6 bases from V and 0 bases from J, with 15 bases in between. This CDR3 region has 14 residues. Germline lookup yields CDR1 DFQATT and CDR2 SNEGSKA (reference sequence). The sequenced CDR3 bases are TGCAGTGCCAGACTAGTTTTGGGCTCCTACGAG. Translating gives CSARLVLGSYE. The full CDR3 protein reads CSARLVLGSYEQYF.

This clone was seen a few times. The read finishes 3 residues shy of the CDR3 end, and the germline J gene is used to complete it. The chain employs TRBV29-1 and TRBJ2-1; tentative D call: TRBD1 (6 bases). The CDR3 is 15 residues long. From germline, CDR1 is SQVTM and CDR2 ANQGSEA. V shed 3 bases and J shed 5 bases, with 17 bases lying between them. Incomplete CDR3 DNA: TGCAGCGTTGAGTATGTACAGGGCCCGAACAATGAG. Translated, it gives CSVEYVQGPNNE. The full CDR3 protein is CSVEYVQGPNNEQFF.

This clone appeared many times. With the read ending 3 residues before the CDR3 end, the germline J gene is used to fill in that end. V and J are TRBV20-1 and TRBJ2-7; tentatively, D is TRBD1 (5 bases). There are 13 residues in the CDR3. CDR1 is DFQATT and CDR2 is SNEGSKA in the germline V gene (reference sequence). V was trimmed by 1 base and J by 5 bases, leaving 12 bases between them. CDR3 amino acids: CSARGQGINEQYF. CDR3 bases read: TGCAGTGCTAGAGGTCAGGGCATCAACGAG.

This clone was seen at least ten times. The read is 3 residues too short to cover the CDR3 end, so that end is filled in from the germline J gene. The gene calls are TRBV18 and TRBJ2-3; a possible D gene is TRBD1 (5 bases). Trimming shortened V by 0 bases and J by 1 base, and 11 bases separated the two germline ends. This CDR3 region has 16 residues. Germline CDR1 and CDR2: KGHSH and LQKENI. This CDR3 is CASSPPGKGGTDTQYF. CDR3 bases read: TGTGCCAGCTCACCACCAGGGAAAGGGGGCACAGATACG.

Points on this clone: The read ends 3 residues early relative to the CDR3; the germline J gene fills the gap. V usage is TRBV7-2 and J usage is TRBJ1-3, with D hard to call. This CDR3 comprises 15 residues. Deletions cut 0 bases from V and 2 bases from J, with 8 bases between. Germline V CDR1 and CDR2: SGHTA, FQGNSA. CDR3 DNA (partial): TGTGCCAGCAGCTTAGCGCTCGGTGCTGGAAACACC. It translates to CASSLALGAGNT. The entire CDR3 is CASSLALGAGNTIYF.

This clone was observed at least ten times. The read is 3 residues too short to cover the CDR3 end, so that end is filled in from the germline J gene. The rearrangement joins TRBV20-1 to TRBJ2-3, with D possibly TRBD2 on 5 matching bases. CDR1 and CDR2 (germline): DFQATT, SNEGSKA (reference sequence). Trimming shortened V by 1 base and J by 8 bases, and 25 bases separated the two germline ends. This CDR3 has 17 residues. The CDR3 protein is CSARVLAASKPAGTQYF. Partial CDR3 DNA: TGCAGTGCTAGAGTCCTTGCGGCTAGCAAGCCGGCAGGTACG.

This clone was seen at least ten times. The read comes to an end 3 residues before the CDR3 does, leaving the germline J gene to fill in the end. The rearrangement joins TRBV11-2 to TRBJ1-2, with TRBD1 identical over 8 bases. V was pared by 3 bases and J by 6 bases, with 3 bases of the junction left unmatched. Germline assignment: CDR1 SGHAT and CDR2 FQNNGV. The CDR3 runs to 13 residues. Partial CDR3 DNA: TGTGCCAGCAGCTTGGCCAGGGGGCATGGC. Translation: CASSLARGHG. The whole CDR3 is CASSLARGHGYTF.

This clone has a handful of counts. The read finishes 3 residues shy of the CDR3 end, and the germline J gene is used to complete it. The chain couples TRBV7-6 to TRBJ2-7, with a tentative D call TRBD1 (5 bases). Trimming left V 5 bases short and J 3 bases short, with 17 bases between. CDR3 length: 15 residues. The germline V gene encodes CDR1 SGHVS and CDR2 FNYEAQ. The sequenced CDR3 bases are TGTGCCAGCAGCACAGGTAGGGGAATGGACTACGAG. Translated: CASSTGRGMDYE. The whole CDR3 region reads CASSTGRGMDYEQYF.

This clone was recorded many times. The read falls 3 residues short of the CDR3 end, and the missing part is taken from the germline J gene. This rearrangement joins TRBV20-1 to TRBJ1-4, with D hard to call. Trimming took off 2 bases at V and 4 bases at J, with 17 bases between the two ends. Germline lookup yields CDR1 DFQATT and CDR2 SNEGSKA (reference sequence). This CDR3 is 16 amino acids long. The sequenced part of the CDR3 DNA is TGCAGTGCTAGACCCACCGAGGCGGCAGATAATGAAAAA. It codes for CSARPTEAADNEK. The entire CDR3 reads CSARPTEAADNEKLFF.

This clone appeared many times. The sequence runs out 3 residues before the end of the CDR3; the remainder is reconstructed from the germline J gene. This chain connects TRBV12-5 to TRBJ2-1, with 7 positions matching TRBD1. The CDR3 consists of 17 residues. Germline values: CDR1 LGHNT, CDR2 FRNRAP. V shed 1 base, J shed 0 bases, and the junction held 6 bases outside the gene matches. The part of the CDR3 DNA that was read is TGTGCTAGTGGTTTGGACTACCGGGACAGCTCCTACAATGAG. This translates into CASGLDYRDSSYNE. Given in full, the CDR3 is CASGLDYRDSSYNEQFF.

Incomplete CDR3 DNA: TGTGCCAGTAGTAGCCGGGACAACTCCTATAATTCACCC. It is translated as CASSSRDNSYNSP. The entire CDR3 reads CASSSRDNSYNSPLHF. This chain connects TRBV19 to TRBJ1-6; D perhaps matches TRBD1 (6 bases). Read coverage stops 3 residues before the CDR3 terminus; the germline J gene supplies the remainder. CDR1 is LNHDA, CDR2 SQIVND, per germline (reference sequence). The CDR3 is made up of 16 amino acids. The V end lost 4 bases, the J end lost 0 bases, and 10 bases lay between the germline ends.

Ten or more counts support this clone. Read sequence stops 3 residues before the CDR3 end, and the germline J gene provides the missing end. V gene TRBV18 combines with J gene TRBJ2-1, with 9 bases lining up with TRBD1. CDR1 is KGHSH and CDR2 is LQKENI in the germline V gene. After removal of 2 bases from V and 1 base from J, the junction contained 6 bases not matched to a gene. CDR3 length equals 17 residues. CDR3 loop: CASSPRDRERSYNEQFF. The DNA read from the CDR3 is TGTGCCAGCTCACCAAGGGACAGGGAAAGGTCCTACAATGAG. Supplemented by reference TRBV18 and TRBJ2-1, the full variable domain reads NAGVMQNPRHLVRRRGQEARLRCSPMKGHSHVYWYRQLPEEGLKFMVYLQKENIIDESGMPKERFSAEFPKEGPSILRIQQVVRGDSAAYFCASSPRDRERSYNEQFFGPGTRLTVL.